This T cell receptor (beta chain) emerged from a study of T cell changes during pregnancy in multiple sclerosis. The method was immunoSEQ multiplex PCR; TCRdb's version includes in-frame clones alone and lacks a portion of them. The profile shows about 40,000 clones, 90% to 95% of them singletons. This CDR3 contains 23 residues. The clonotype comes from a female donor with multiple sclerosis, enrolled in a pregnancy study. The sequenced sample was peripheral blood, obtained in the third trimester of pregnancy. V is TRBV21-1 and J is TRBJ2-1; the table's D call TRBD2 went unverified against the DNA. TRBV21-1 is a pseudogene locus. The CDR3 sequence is CASSKVVGRTGAIRLAGVMGQFF. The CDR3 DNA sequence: TGTGCCAGCAGCAAAGTGGTTGGTCGGACAGGGGCAATTAGGCTAGCGGGAGTGATGGGGCAGTTCTTC.